Listed here is a single T cell receptor beta chain. Its antigen is unidentified. This entry belongs to a study of cytomegalovirus exposure and HLA in healthy donors. General study results and limits: The authors listed about 170 TCR beta chains as cytomegalovirus-associated.

Germline values: CDR1 MNHEY, CDR2 SVGAGI. The CDR3 length is 13 residues. V lost 5 bases and J lost 4, with 11 bases in between. Use of 60 Vbeta and 13 Jbeta primers characterized the PCR. The assay was immunoSEQ multiplex PCR, and TCRdb's table has in-frame clones only and misses some. The data contain some 90,000 clones, over 70% of them singletons. Sequencing was performed on PBMCs. The chain uses TRBV6-5 and TRBJ1-2; no firm D call. This TCR was sampled from a woman aged 45-65 years in good health and CMV-seropositive. CDR3 region: CASSRREGYGYTF. The DNA of the CDR3 is TGTGCCAGCAGTCGGCGAGAGGGCTATGGCTACACCTTC.